The 18 T cell receptor beta chains given below trace back to one sample, sequenced in a study of blood T cell repertoires in COVID-19. Profiled with immunoSEQ multiplex PCR; TCRdb holds only in-frame clones, not every one. This table has approximately 260,000 clones, approximately 90% appearing once. Sequencing was carried out using peripheral blood. These receptors were obtained from a man aged 60-69 years who had recovered from COVID-19.

This clone was recorded only once. This chain joins TRBV4-1 and TRBJ2-7; weak D call: TRBD1 (6 bases). Trimming took 0 bases from V and 3 from J, leaving 12 bases between them. This CDR3 comprises 15 residues. Germline loops: CDR1 MGHRA, CDR2 YSYEKL. CDR3: CASSQDTGPDYEQYF. CDR3 bases: TGCGCCAGCAGCCAAGACACAGGGCCGGACTACGAGCAGTACTTC.

The chain has TRBV19 and TRBJ2-7, with TRBD1 identical over 11 bases. Germline CDR1 LNHDA, CDR2 SQIVND (reference sequence). With V trimmed by 2 bases and J by 5 bases, 2 bases remained unmatched. The CDR3 sequence is 14 residues long. CDR3: CASSISDRGHEQYF. Written as DNA, the CDR3 is TGTGCCAGTAGTATATCGGACAGGGGGCACGAGCAGTACTTC.

J is TRBJ2-5 and V is TRBV2; 7 bases are shared with TRBD1. Germline loops: CDR1 SNHLY, CDR2 FYNNEI. The trim removed 9 bases at V and 9 bases at J, leaving 10 bases unmatched. This CDR3 spans 12 amino acids. The CDR3 reads CASTPSTGSQYF. For the CDR3, the DNA is TGTGCCAGTACACCGTCGACAGGGTCCCAGTACTTC.

This chain joins TRBV19 and TRBJ1-1; D perhaps matches TRBD1 (6 bases). Trimming left V 10 bases short and J 1 base short, with 10 bases between. There are 12 residues in the CDR3. Germline V gene sequence: CDR1 LNHDA, CDR2 SQIVND (reference sequence). DNA for the CDR3: TGTGCCACCCTGGGACAGAACACTGAAGCTTTCTTT. It is translated as CATLGQNTEAFF.

This chain links TRBV5-1 with TRBJ1-2; tentative D call: TRBD1 (5 bases). In germline, CDR1 is SGHRS, CDR2 YFSETQ. V lost 2 bases and J lost 4, with 15 bases in between. The CDR3 contains 15 residues. CDR3 in amino acids: CASSLNAGLVYGYTF. CDR3 nucleotides: TGCGCCAGCAGCTTAAATGCAGGGCTAGTCTATGGCTACACCTTC.

This chain uses TRBV24-1 with TRBJ2-7; 8 nucleotides line up with TRBD2. In germline, CDR1 is KGHDR, CDR2 SFDVKD. This CDR3 is 15 amino acids long. Trimming removed 2 bases from V and 6 bases from J; junction bases left unmatched: 8. The CDR3 region has the DNA TGTGCCACCAGTGATTCCCCGGGGGGGGGATCCGAGCAGTACTTC. It translates to CATSDSPGGGSEQYF.

The chain uses TRBV2 and TRBJ2-3; TRBD1 agrees at 8 bases. The germline V gene encodes CDR1 SNHLY and CDR2 FYNNEI. V lost 11 bases and J lost 0; bases outside the gene matches: 7. This CDR3 region has 14 residues. This CDR3 is CAGKQGVSTDTQYF. The CDR3 DNA sequence: TGTGCCGGAAAACAGGGGGTCAGCACAGATACGCAGTATTTT. Filled out from reference TRBV2 and TRBJ2-3, the complete variable domain reads EPEVTQTPSHQVTQMGQEVILRCVPISNHLYFYWYRQILGQKVEFLVSFYNNEISEKSEIFDDQFSVERPDGSNFTLKIRSTKLEDSAMYFCAGKQGVSTDTQYFGPGTRLTVL.

The CDR3 here is CASSIAPGEQYF. The DNA for the CDR3 is TGTGCCAGTAGTATAGCCCCGGGCGAGCAGTACTTC. J is TRBJ2-7 and V is TRBV19, with unresolved D. Germline V gives CDR1 LNHDA, CDR2 SQIVND (reference sequence). Trimming shortened V by 1 base and J by 6 bases, and 7 bases separated the two germline ends. This CDR3 comprises 12 residues.

The chain joins TRBV18 to TRBJ2-2, with 9 positions matching TRBD1. The CDR3 is 15 residues long. The J segment lost 4 bases and the V segment lost 5 bases, leaving 5 bases of the junction unmatched. Germline lookup yields CDR1 KGHSH and CDR2 LQKENI. CDR3 region: CASSEGQGATGELFF. For the CDR3, the DNA is TGTGCCAGCTCAGAGGGACAGGGAGCCACCGGGGAGCTGTTTTTT.

This sequence joins TRBV5-1 and TRBJ1-2, with 7 nucleotides matching TRBD1. This CDR3 is 13 amino acids long. V lost 2 bases, J lost 8 bases, and 6 bases stayed unmatched. CDR1 and CDR2 (germline): SGHRS, YFSETQ. CDR3 residues: CASSFKTGNGYTF. CDR3 bases: TGCGCCAGCAGCTTTAAGACAGGGAACGGCTACACCTTC.

The rearrangement links TRBV27 to TRBJ2-3; 7 bases align to TRBD2. The CDR3 extends over 16 amino acids. Trimming at V came to 6 bases and at J to 11 bases, leaving 20 bases not matched to a gene. Germline V gene sequence: CDR1 MNHEY, CDR2 SMNVEV (reference sequence). The CDR3, as DNA: TGTGCCAGCAGGTCGAGCGGGGCGCTCCAGGCTGCAGAGCAGTATTTT. As protein: CASRSSGALQAAEQYF.

This clone appeared many times. The chain employs TRBV5-1 and TRBJ1-3; D perhaps matches TRBD1 (5 bases). Germline CDR1 reads SGHRS; CDR2 reads YFSETQ. The CDR3 runs to 15 residues. V was shortened by 0 bases and J by 2 bases, with 9 bases between the two germline ends. The CDR3 is CASSLEGVTGNTIYF. CDR3 nucleotides: TGCGCCAGCAGCTTGGAAGGGGTAACTGGAAACACCATATATTTT.

This sequence joins TRBV18 and TRBJ2-1; TRBD2 matches 11 bases. V lost 5 bases to trimming and J lost 8 bases; unmatched junction nucleotides: 8. Germline CDR1 reads KGHSH; CDR2 reads LQKENI. The CDR3 contains 15 residues. CDR3 protein: CASSAGLAGGDEQFF. CDR3 DNA: TGTGCCAGCTCAGCGGGGCTAGCGGGGGGCGATGAGCAGTTCTTC.

The J gene is TRBJ1-2, the V gene TRBV27; D may be TRBD1 (5 bases). The CDR3 has 13 amino acids. Germline V gene sequence: CDR1 MNHEY, CDR2 SMNVEV (reference sequence). V was trimmed by 3 bases and J by 4 bases, leaving 9 bases between them. CDR3 region: CASSLDRGYGYTF. CDR3 DNA sequence: TGTGCCAGCAGTTTGGATAGGGGCTATGGCTACACCTTC.

Turning to this clone: One end of the junction varies from germline; a read error may be responsible. This sequence joins TRBV7-6 and TRBJ1-6; TRBD1 aligns across 7 bases. The CDR3 consists of 16 residues. Germline loops: CDR1 SGHVS, CDR2 FNYEAQ. In DNA form, the CDR3 reads TGTGCCAGCAGCCCGGGGACAGATCCCTATAACTCACCCCTCCACTTT. It translates to CASSPGTDPYNSPLHF.

The rearrangement uses TRBV6-1 and TRBJ1-6, with D uncertain. Germline CDR1 MNHNS, CDR2 SASEGT. Trimming took off 2 bases at V and 3 bases at J, with 8 bases between the two ends. The CDR3 length is 15 residues. CDR3 residues: CASSELAGYNSPLHF. DNA of the CDR3: TGTGCCAGCAGTGAATTGGCAGGCTATAATTCACCCCTCCACTTT.

The gene calls are TRBV30 and TRBJ1-2; D is undetermined. Trimming stripped 3 bases from V and 0 bases from J, with 5 bases between. This CDR3 has 12 residues. Germline V gene sequence: CDR1 GTSNPN, CDR2 SVGIG (reference sequence). The DNA of the CDR3 is TGTGCCTGGAGCTCCGCTAACTATGGCTACACCTTC. This sequence encodes CAWSSANYGYTF.

The table lists this clone with a count of one. This chain connects TRBV23-1 to TRBJ2-4; 8 bases map to TRBD1. TRBV23-1 is flagged as an ORF with uncertain function. This CDR3 region has 15 residues. With V trimmed by 7 bases and J by 8 bases, 13 bases remained unmatched. The CDR3: CASIRKDRGYHIQYF. Written as DNA, the CDR3 is TGCGCCAGCATCAGAAAAGACAGGGGATATCACATTCAGTACTTC.